The source of this T cell receptor (beta chain) is a study of blood T cells in healthy people across ages. This clonotype turned up a few times. Primed by a sample-barcoded 5' primer and a J-beta primer mix, a second PCR proceeded for 7 to 11 cycles. TCRdb re-analysed the 5' RACE reads in MiXCR, keeping a single row per CDR3 protein. The table records about 1.5 million distinct CDR3 sequences, 42% of them present only once. The V and J ends lost 2 bases and 1 base, in that order; junction bases with no gene match: 4. Germline CDR1 and CDR2: LGHDT and YNNKEL (reference sequence). The CDR3 has 15 amino acids.

The rearrangement joins TRBV3-1 to TRBJ2-5; 7 positions match TRBD2. The TCR originated in a woman between 18 and 29 years old in good health. Input material: blood. The CDR3 region has the DNA TGTGCCAGCAGCCAAAGCCGGGGGGTCCAAGAGACCCAGTACTTC. Its translation: CASSQSRGVQETQYF.